Each of the 16 T cell receptor beta chains below was sequenced from the same sample in a study of T cells after posttransplantation cyclophosphamide. Controls had myeloablative marrow grafts with methotrexate and calcineurin inhibitor, sampled at 1 year. Profiled with immunoSEQ multiplex PCR; TCRdb holds only in-frame clones, not every one. The sample lists around 23,000 clones, 80% to 90% seen once, with roughly 2.1% in the top ten. Sequenced here: PBMCs, sampled 362 days after allogeneic stem cell transplant with calcineurin inhibitor and methotrexate. These receptors came from a female patient between 30 and 40 years old who received an allogeneic stem cell transplant from an unrelated donor, was CMV-positive, and had acute and chronic GVHD. The graft donor may have contributed some T cells.

This clone occurred a few times. The chain joins TRBV6-5 to TRBJ1-4; D possibly corresponds to TRBD1 (5 bases). Trimming removed 11 bases at V and 7 bases at J, with 14 bases between. CDR3 length: 12 residues. Germline loops: CDR1 MNHEY, CDR2 SVGAGI. CDR3 DNA: TGTGCCGCAGGGAGGAGTGGTGAAAAACTGTTTTTT. Protein sequence: CAAGRSGEKLFF.

The chain links TRBV9 to TRBJ1-1; D is undetermined. Germline lookup yields CDR1 SGDLS and CDR2 YYNGEE. V was trimmed by 1 base and J by 6 bases, leaving 13 bases between them. The CDR3 runs to 14 residues. The chain's CDR3 is CASSVWSEHAEAFF. Written as DNA, the CDR3 is TGTGCCAGCAGCGTATGGAGTGAACACGCTGAAGCTTTCTTT.

The chain combines TRBV9 with TRBJ1-4, with D perhaps matching TRBD1 (5 bases). The CDR3 is 16 amino acids. CDR1 is SGDLS, CDR2 YYNGEE, per germline. V was pared by 1 base and J by 0 bases, with 10 bases between. The CDR3 sequence is CASSVQGLTTNEKLFF. In DNA, the CDR3 is TGTGCCAGCAGCGTACAGGGCCTCACAACTAATGAAAAACTGTTTTTT.

The rearrangement links TRBV2 to TRBJ1-2; D is ambiguous. V was shortened by 5 bases and J by 4 bases, with 11 bases between the two germline ends. Germline V gene sequence: CDR1 SNHLY, CDR2 FYNNEI. The CDR3 covers 13 residues. CDR3 amino acids: CASSQQTVYGYTF. DNA of the CDR3: TGTGCCAGCAGTCAACAGACGGTCTATGGCTACACCTTC.

The chain employs TRBV4-3 and TRBJ2-7, with a possible D match to TRBD2 (5 bases). The CDR3 contains 15 residues. Germline lookup yields CDR1 LGHNA and CDR2 YSLEER. V lost 1 base, J lost 3 bases, and 13 bases lay in between. The CDR3: CASSQVSGLHYEQYF. The CDR3 nucleotides are TGCGCCAGCAGCCAAGTAAGCGGCCTTCACTACGAGCAGTACTTC.

The rearrangement uses TRBV9 and TRBJ2-1; D not certain. This CDR3 contains 11 residues. Germline loops: CDR1 SGDLS, CDR2 YYNGEE. With 2 bases removed from V and 8 bases from J, the gap between germline ends came to 5 bases. Written as DNA, the CDR3 is TGTGCCAGCAGCGTGGGCCATGAGCAGTTCTTC. It translates to CASSVGHEQFF.

This chain connects TRBV7-9 to TRBJ1-2; D uncertain. This CDR3 comprises 15 residues. V shed 6 bases and J shed 4 bases, with 18 bases lying between them. CDR1 is SEHNR and CDR2 is FQNEAQ in the germline V gene (reference sequence). DNA for the CDR3: TGTGCCAGCAGGTCGGCGCCCACAGCATTCTATGGCTACACCTTC. Amino acids: CASRSAPTAFYGYTF.

V and J are TRBV28 and TRBJ2-2, with D tentatively TRBD1 (6 bases). With 1 base removed from V and 3 bases from J, the gap between germline ends came to 9 bases. CDR3 length: 15 residues. CDR1 and CDR2 (germline): MDHEN, SYDVKM. CDR3 amino acids: CASSLYGTYTGELFF. The CDR3 bases are TGTGCCAGCAGTTTATATGGGACATACACCGGGGAGCTGTTTTTT. The variable domain in full, with the rest retrieved from reference TRBV28 and TRBJ2-2, is DVKVTQSSRYLVKRTGEKVFLECVQDMDHENMFWYRQDPGLGLRLIYFSYDVKMKEKGDIPEGYSVSREKKERFSLILESASTNQTSMYLCASSLYGTYTGELFFGEGSRLTVL.

In nucleotides, the CDR3 is TGTGCCAGCAGCCCGGGGTGGGGTGCAAACACTGAAGCTTTCTTT. Its translation is CASSPGWGANTEAFF. V usage is TRBV7-9 and J usage is TRBJ1-1, with D uncertain. The V gene lost 5 bases and the J gene lost 2 bases, with 15 bases spanning the gap. The germline CDR1 and CDR2 sequences are SEHNR and FQNEAQ (reference sequence). This CDR3 spans 15 amino acids.

The chain uses TRBV7-9 and TRBJ2-7; D is possibly TRBD2 (5 bases). The CDR3 length is 13 residues. Trimming pared 8 bases from V and 0 bases from J, leaving 11 bases between. Germline loops: CDR1 SEHNR, CDR2 FQNEAQ (reference sequence). The CDR3 DNA reads as TGTGCCAGCGGAGGACTTAGCTCCTACGAGCAGTACTTC. The encoded protein is CASGGLSSYEQYF.

This clone has just one count. The V gene is TRBV20-1, the J gene TRBJ2-5; 7 nucleotides agree with TRBD2. After removal of 5 bases from V and 11 bases from J, the junction contained 8 bases not matched to a gene. The CDR3 length is 11 residues. Per germline, CDR1 DFQATT and CDR2 SNEGSKA (reference sequence). Here the CDR3 DNA reads TGCAGTGCTGAGAGATCGCGGGAGCAGTACTTC. Its protein is CSAERSREQYF.

The chain combines TRBV5-4 with TRBJ2-1, with 9 bases matching TRBD2. This CDR3 spans 16 amino acids. J gave up 9 bases and V 4 bases, and 14 bases lay outside the gene matches. Germline V gene sequence: CDR1 SGHNT, CDR2 YYREEE (reference sequence). The CDR3, as DNA: TGTGCCAGCAGCCAAGATGGGGCGGGGGGGCTCGGTGAGCAGTTCTTC. This sequence encodes CASSQDGAGGLGEQFF.

The V call is TRBV19, the J call TRBJ1-5; no firm D call. V was clipped by 0 bases and J by 7 bases, with 4 bases between them. The germline CDR1 and CDR2 sequences are LNHDA and SQIVND (reference sequence). CDR3 length: 12 residues. The CDR3 DNA sequence: TGTGCCAGTAGTATAGAGGAGCAGCCCCAGCATTTT. Translated, it gives CASSIEEQPQHF.

The chain couples TRBV28 to TRBJ1-2; no firm D call. Looked up from germline, CDR1 is MDHEN and CDR2 is SYDVKM. Trimming took 4 bases from V and 8 from J, leaving 14 bases between them. The CDR3 sequence is 13 residues long. The chain's CDR3 is CASSSLGEAGYTF. CDR3 DNA: TGTGCCAGCAGTTCCCTGGGTGAGGCCGGCTACACCTTC.

The chain joins TRBV10-3 to TRBJ2-1, with TRBD2 identical over 12 bases. CDR1 is ENHRY and CDR2 is SYGVKD in the germline V gene. This CDR3 is 19 amino acids long. V trimming: 5 bases; J trimming: 1 base; junction bases outside the gene matches: 12. The CDR3, as DNA: TGTGCCATCAGTACCAATTACGGGACTAGCGGGCTGTCCTACAATGAGCAGTTCTTC. Translated, it gives CAISTNYGTSGLSYNEQFF.

The CDR3 DNA reads as TGCGCCAGCAGTGAGGACAGGGGGGATACGCAGTATTTT. Protein: CASSEDRGDTQYF. The V and J genes are TRBV10-1 and TRBJ2-3, with TRBD1 identical over 9 bases. Germline V CDR1 and CDR2: WNHNN, SYGVQD (reference sequence). The CDR3 loop spans 13 amino acids. V shed 2 bases, J shed 6 bases, and the junction held 0 bases outside the gene matches.